These T cell receptor beta chains were read from a single sample in a study of blood T cell repertoires in COVID-19. Generated by immunoSEQ multiplex PCR, the TCRdb table keeps only in-frame clones and is missing some. The sample lists roughly 280,000 clones; 85% to 90% were seen once. Sequences were obtained from PBMCs or T cells enriched from blood (not recorded which). The source is a woman between 18 and 29 years old who had recovered from COVID-19. Both conserved end residues are part of each CDR3. Each record gives: J gene, clone size, CDR3 length, D gene, V gene, CDR3 DNA, CDR3 protein. The D gene is left open where the match is weak. Size values are once, few and many counts, or a class for expanded clones, and some rows have none.

TRBJ1-1,-,14,-,TRBV19,TGTGCCAGTAGTATCGAGGATTCGAACACTGAAGCTTTCTTT,CASSIEDSNTEAFF
TRBJ1-6,-,12,-,TRBV6-1,TGTGCCAGCAGTGAATCGGTTTCACCCCTCCACTTT,CASSESVSPLHF
TRBJ2-5,-,14,TRBD2,TRBV5-1,TGCGCCAGCAGCACCGGGACTAGTGGTGAGACCCAGTACTTC,CASSTGTSGETQYF
TRBJ2-5,few,15,-,TRBV20-1,TGCAGTGCTAGTCTGGCCCACGGGTACCAAGAGACCCAGTACTTC,CSASLAHGYQETQYF
TRBJ2-7,-,14,-,TRBV7-6,TGTGCCAGCAGCTCTGGGACATTCGTTGGGGAGCAGTACTTC,CASSSGTFVGEQYF
TRBJ2-4,-,15,TRBD2,TRBV30,TGTGCCTGGAAGTCGGGGGGGGCAGGCAAAAACATTCAGTACTTC,CAWKSGGAGKNIQYF
TRBJ1-2,-,15,TRBD1,TRBV6-5,TGTGCCAGCAGTCCGACAGGGTTTGAGAACTATGGCTACACCTTC,CASSPTGFENYGYTF
TRBJ1-1,-,15,-,TRBV7-9,TGTGCCAGCAGCTCCTCAGGATGGGGGCGAACTGAAGCTTTCTTT,CASSSSGWGRTEAFF
TRBJ1-2,-,14,-,TRBV2,TGTGCCAGCAGTCCAGCAACAGGGATCTCTGGCTACACCTTC,CASSPATGISGYTF
TRBJ2-1,-,14,TRBD2,TRBV5-4,TGTGCCAGCAGCTGGACTAGCTCCTACAATGAGCAGTTCTTC,CASSWTSSYNEQFF
TRBJ1-2,-,13,-,TRBV19,TGTGCCAGTAGTATCGTTACAGGCTATGGCTACACCTTC,CASSIVTGYGYTF